This T cell receptor (beta chain) was sequenced in a study of blood T cell repertoires in COVID-19. As for the study in general: From the United States, Italy and Spain came samples of acute and convalescent COVID-19. From T cells, B-cell-depleted T cells, or PBMCs came the material, which was cDNA or gDNA.

The CDR3 runs 15 residues. Losses at the gene ends were 3 bases for V and 5 bases for J; bases not matched to a gene: 8. Germline V CDR1 and CDR2: LGHDT, YNNKEL (reference sequence). In the authors' workflow: Cell counts per sample came from amplifying reference gene primers. TCRdb keeps only in-frame clones here, not all; method: immunoSEQ multiplex PCR. V and J calls and clone size follow that table, whereas D and trimming were derived from the DNA. Here the sample spans some 400,000 clones, 80% to 90% being singletons. The genes are TRBV3-1 (or the pseudogene TRBV3-2) and TRBJ1-1, with TRBD1 matching over 8 bases. This sequence originates from a man aged 30 to 45 who had recovered from COVID-19. The specimen sequenced was PBMCs or T cells enriched from blood (not recorded which). CDR3 nucleotide sequence: TGTGCCAGCAGCCAGCGGACAGGGTACCTGACTGAAGCTTTCTTT. Translated: CASSQRTGYLTEAFF.